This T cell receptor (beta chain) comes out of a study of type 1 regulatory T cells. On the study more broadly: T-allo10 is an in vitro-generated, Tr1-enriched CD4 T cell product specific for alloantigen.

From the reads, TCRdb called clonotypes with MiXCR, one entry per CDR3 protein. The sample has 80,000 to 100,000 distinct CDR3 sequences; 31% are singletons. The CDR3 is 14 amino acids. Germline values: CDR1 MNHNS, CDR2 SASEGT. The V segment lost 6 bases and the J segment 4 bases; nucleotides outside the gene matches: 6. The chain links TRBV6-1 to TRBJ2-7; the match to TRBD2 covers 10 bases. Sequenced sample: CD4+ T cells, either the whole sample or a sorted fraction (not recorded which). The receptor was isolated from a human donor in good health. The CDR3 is CASRSGTSAYEQYF. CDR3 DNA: TGTGCCAGCAGATCCGGGACTAGCGCTTACGAGCAGTACTTC.